This T cell receptor (beta chain) was captured by sequencing in a study of response to subunit inactivated influenza vaccine. Study results and limitations: Each seasonal flu vaccination may recruit only limited new T cells, authors suggested.

Germline trimming cut 7 bases from V and 6 bases from J; bases unmatched to any gene: 20. There are 18 residues in the CDR3. This clonotype was seen at least ten times. The antigen remains undetermined. TCRdb re-analysed the RT-PCR reads in MiXCR, keeping a single row per CDR3 protein. The sample gives 500,000 to 600,000 distinct CDR3 sequences, approximately 7.7% of which show up once; around 13% is in the top ten. The V and J genes are TRBV12-3 or TRBV12-4 and TRBJ1-1; 10 bases line up with TRBD1. Sequenced material: PBMCs from blood, taken roughly 24 months after vaccination. The origin of this receptor is a man between 50 and 69 years old who received an inactivated influenza vaccine. The chain's CDR3 is CASNLKVRDRGPLAEAFF. The CDR3 DNA follows: TGTGCCAGCAATCTTAAAGTGAGGGACAGGGGACCTCTCGCTGAAGCTTTCTTT.